This T cell receptor (beta chain) was sequenced for a study of CD8 T cells in Susac syndrome. RNA, at about 0.45 to 1 ug, was reverse transcribed with random hexamers. TCRdb fed the immunoSEQ multiplex PCR reads into MiXCR, producing one record per CDR3 protein. The table has 90,000 to 150,000 distinct CDR3 sequences, around nine tenths seen once; the top ten hold 0.13% to 0.15%. V lost 2 bases to trimming and J lost 6 bases, with 8 bases between them. Germline V gene lookup returns CDR1 SGHRS and CDR2 YFSETQ. This CDR3 region has 12 residues. This sequence joins TRBV5-1 and TRBJ1-1, with D hard to call. This sequence was found in a human donor in good health. The source material was CD4+ T cells from PBMCs. CDR3 DNA: TGCGCCAGCAGCTTACAAGACTCTGAAGCTTTCTTT. Residues: CASSLQDSEAFF.